The 9 T cell receptor beta chains presented below share a single source sample, sequenced in a study of OX40 agonist ivuxolimab in advanced cancers. This table comes from immunoSEQ multiplex PCR, and its TCRdb copy is limited to in-frame clones, with some not included. The sample yields about 100,000 clones, about nine tenths seen once. Source: CD4+ or CD8+ T cells sorted from blood, taken in a trial of the OX40 agonist ivuxolimab. The origin of the receptors is an adult with an advanced solid tumor such as melanoma, head and neck, liver or kidney cancer.

A single count supports this clone. The chain employs TRBV7-2 and TRBJ2-2; perhaps TRBD1 as D (8 bases). Germline V gene sequence: CDR1 SGHTA, CDR2 FQGNSA. The ends were cut back, 5 bases at V and 5 bases at J, with 15 bases in the middle. CDR3 length: 15 residues. The CDR3 here is CASSPDRGGTGELFF. DNA for the CDR3: TGTGCCAGCAGCCCCGACAGGGGAGGGACCGGGGAGCTGTTTTTT.

The chain employs TRBV19 and TRBJ2-6, with 10 positions matching TRBD2. This CDR3 comprises 17 residues. CDR1 is LNHDA and CDR2 is SQIVND in the germline V gene (reference sequence). The ends lost 5 bases at V and 3 bases at J; junction bases unmatched: 7. In nucleotides, the CDR3 is TGTGCCAGTAGTGGGGCTAGCGGGAGTATTGGGGCCAACGTCCTGACTTTC. Protein sequence: CASSGASGSIGANVLTF.

The chain is built from TRBV10-3 and TRBJ1-2; D not certain. Trimming removed 0 bases from V and 3 bases from J, with 8 bases in between. CDR3 length: 14 residues. Germline-derived CDR1 and CDR2 are ENHRY and SYGVKD. The CDR3 is CAISESADDYGYTF. CDR3 DNA sequence: TGTGCCATCAGTGAGTCTGCGGATGACTATGGCTACACCTTC.

V and J are TRBV19 and TRBJ1-2; D gene uncertain. The germline gives CDR1 LNHDA, CDR2 SQIVND (reference sequence). The CDR3 runs 15 residues. Trimming removed 7 bases at V and 7 bases at J, with 22 bases between. The CDR3 here is CASKRDTFVTGGYTF. Here the CDR3 DNA reads TGTGCCAGTAAAAGGGATACGTTCGTCACGGGTGGCTACACCTTC.

This clone has just one count. The rearrangement links TRBV6-6 to TRBJ2-7; 11 bases map to TRBD2. This CDR3 has 15 residues. Trimming took 0 bases from V and 5 from J; bases not matched to a gene: 3. Germline V gene lookup returns CDR1 MNHNY and CDR2 SVGAGI (reference sequence). As DNA, the CDR3 is TGTGCCAGCAGTTACTCAACTAGCGGGAGCGACGAGCAGTACTTC. This sequence encodes CASSYSTSGSDEQYF.

V gene TRBV5-4 combines with J gene TRBJ1-2; TRBD1 aligns across 10 bases. The ends lost 5 bases at V and 4 bases at J; junction bases unmatched: 2. The CDR3 covers 13 residues. Germline V gene sequence: CDR1 SGHNT, CDR2 YYREEE (reference sequence). This CDR3 is CASSWTGGYGYTF. CDR3 in DNA: TGTGCCAGCAGTTGGACAGGGGGCTATGGCTACACCTTC.

The rearrangement joins TRBV19 to TRBJ2-1; 8 bases map to TRBD1. The CDR3 loop spans 16 amino acids. In germline, CDR1 is LNHDA, CDR2 SQIVND (reference sequence). Germline trimming cut 6 bases from V and 12 bases from J; bases unmatched to any gene: 19. The chain's CDR3 is CASRLSGTGLISGQFF. In DNA form, the CDR3 reads TGTGCCAGTAGACTGAGTGGGACAGGTCTTATATCTGGGCAGTTCTTC.

The rearrangement links TRBV5-4 to TRBJ2-7; 12 bases map to TRBD2. The CDR3 consists of 17 residues. Germline assignment: CDR1 SGHNT and CDR2 YYREEE (reference sequence). The V and J ends lost 4 bases and 3 bases, in that order; junction bases with no gene match: 11. This CDR3 reads CASSPGTSGLLNYEQYF. CDR3 nucleotide sequence: TGTGCCAGCAGCCCCGGGACTAGCGGGCTCCTGAACTACGAGCAGTACTTC.

The chain uses TRBV6-5 and TRBJ1-5, with 7 nucleotides matching TRBD1. Trimming cost V 6 bases and J 2 bases; bases outside gene matches: 4. The CDR3 extends over 14 amino acids. Germline values: CDR1 MNHEY, CDR2 SVGAGI. The CDR3 DNA sequence: TGTGCCAGCAGCCCCCAGGGGGGCAATCAGCCCCAGCATTTT. It codes for CASSPQGGNQPQHF.